This T cell receptor (beta chain) was observed in a study of radiotherapy plus CTLA-4 blockade in lung cancer. Study-level information: Objective response was observed in about 19% of patients, and disease control in 31%. Overall study findings and caveats: Researchers report tumor-derived TCR clones expanding in blood after radiotherapy plus ipilimumab. Early blood T cell clone dynamics reportedly forecast response best, with interferon-beta.

People whose metastatic non-small-cell lung cancer was chemo-refractory got focal radiation along with CTLA-4 blockade by ipilimumab. Repertoires were generated with immunoSEQ multiplex PCR, while TCRdb's copy carries only in-frame clones and drops some. In the table there are roughly 45,000 clones, about two thirds of which are singletons. This clone is a singleton in its sample. What it recognizes is unknown. The receptor was derived from a human donor with non-small cell lung cancer who had a partial response to radiotherapy plus ipilimumab. The sample consisted of peripheral blood, taken from a patient treated with radiotherapy plus ipilimumab.

CDR3 sequence: CASSMVGQGINQPQHF. The CDR3 DNA reads TGTGCCAGTAGTATGGTGGGACAGGGAATCAATCAGCCCCAGCATTTT. This chain connects TRBV19 to TRBJ1-5, with 9 bases fitting TRBD1. With 3 bases clipped from V and 3 bases from J, the junction kept 6 bases outside the gene matches. CDR1 LNHDA and CDR2 SQIVND come from the germline V gene (reference sequence). This CDR3 spans 16 amino acids.